The 6 T cell receptor beta chains in this list originate from one sample, sequenced in a study of human T cells and chemical hapten exposure. The time point here: pre-sensitization, week 0. Treatment defined: therapeutic diphenylcyclopropenone sensitization with weekly scalp DPC. One entry per CDR3 protein, called by TCRdb with MiXCR from the RACE reads. The data hold around 250,000 distinct CDR3 sequences, with more than 6.5% observed a single time. The sequencing used whole blood, collected in connection with sensitization to the hapten diphenylcyclopropenone (DPC). The receptors shown here come from a woman aged 40-49 years with alopecia areata. Some clones in this sample may be carry-over from other donors' samples.

The V and J genes are TRBV3-1 and TRBJ2-3, with 7 nucleotides matching TRBD1. With 4 bases clipped from V and 2 bases from J, the junction kept 6 bases outside the gene matches. This CDR3 spans 15 amino acids. CDR1 is LGHDT and CDR2 is YNNKEL in the germline V gene (reference sequence). The CDR3 DNA reads as TGTGCCAGCAGCCCGGGGACAGCCTTCACAGATACGCAGTATTTT. This encodes CASSPGTAFTDTQYF.

This clonotype occurred a few times. The rearrangement uses TRBV28 and TRBJ2-5, with D perhaps TRBD1 or TRBD2 (5 bases each). This CDR3 comprises 17 residues. CDR1 is MDHEN and CDR2 is SYDVKM in the germline V gene. The ends were cut back, 4 bases at V and 1 base at J, with 19 bases in the middle. The DNA for the CDR3 is TGTGCCAGCAGTTCCCCCCATCGGGGCCGTTCCCAAGAGACCCAGTACTTC. Its protein is CASSSPHRGRSQETQYF. The full variable domain, rest sourced from reference TRBV28 and TRBJ2-5, is DVKVTQSSRYLVKRTGEKVFLECVQDMDHENMFWYRQDPGLGLRLIYFSYDVKMKEKGDIPEGYSVSREKKERFSLILESASTNQTSMYLCASSSPHRGRSQETQYFGPGTRLLVL.

In its sample, this clonotype was seen a few times. V gene TRBV20-1 combines with J gene TRBJ2-5; D may be TRBD1 or TRBD2 (5 bases each). Germline V lookup: CDR1 DFQATT, CDR2 SNEGSKA (reference sequence). Trimming took 0 bases from V and 3 from J, leaving 14 bases between them. There are 15 residues in the CDR3. The CDR3 loop reads CSARDARDGKETQYF. The DNA for the CDR3 is TGCAGTGCTAGAGACGCCCGGGACGGTAAAGAGACCCAGTACTTC.

This clonotype has a count of ten or more. The V and J genes are TRBV29-1 and TRBJ2-6, with D unclear. This CDR3 is 14 amino acids long. Germline V CDR1 and CDR2: SQVTM, ANQGSEA. Trimming pared 3 bases from V and 1 base from J, leaving 7 bases between. The CDR3 DNA reads TGCAGCGTTGATGTGGGGTCTGGGGCCAACGTCCTGACTTTC. As protein: CSVDVGSGANVLTF.

Comments on this clonotype: A much more abundant neighbour one base away suggests this may be a read error. The chain carries TRBV7-8 and TRBJ2-1; D gene unclear. Trimming cost V 5 bases and J 0 bases, with 14 bases left between them. This CDR3 is built from 16 residues. Per germline, CDR1 SGHVS and CDR2 FQNEAQ. CDR3 bases: TGTGCCAGCAGCCGAGCCAGGATTCCCTCCTACAATGAGCAGTTCTTC. It encodes CASSRARIPSYNEQFF.

The chain links TRBV5-1 to TRBJ2-3; D unclear. The CDR3 consists of 12 residues. V was shortened by 0 bases and J by 3 bases, with 2 bases between the two germline ends. The germline V gene has CDR1 SGHRS and CDR2 YFSETQ. This CDR3 is CASSLETDTQYF. CDR3 in DNA: TGCGCCAGCAGCTTGGAGACAGATACGCAGTATTTT.